What follows are 13 T cell receptor beta chains derived from one specimen sequenced in a study of blood T cell repertoires in COVID-19. TCRdb's table, derived via immunoSEQ multiplex PCR, lists solely in-frame clones and lacks some. The sample records around 200,000 clones, around 90% being singletons. Material: PBMCs or T cells enriched from blood (not recorded which). The receptors come from a woman aged 25 to 39 who had recovered from COVID-19.

The J gene is TRBJ1-1, the V gene TRBV4-1, with D perhaps TRBD1 (5 bases). The CDR3 is 14 amino acids. Per the germline V gene, CDR1 is MGHRA and CDR2 is YSYEKL. The germline V and J ends were trimmed by 0 bases and 3 bases, with 8 bases remaining between them. The DNA for the CDR3 is TGCGCCAGCAGCCAAGAGGGCAGGGACACTGAAGCTTTCTTT. It translates to CASSQEGRDTEAFF.

In its sample, this clone was seen a few times. The rearrangement joins TRBV4-3 to TRBJ2-2; no clear D. Germline values: CDR1 LGHNA, CDR2 YSLEER. There are 17 residues in the CDR3. V lost 0 bases and J 4 bases, leaving 15 bases between the germline ends. As DNA, the CDR3 is TGCGCCAGCAGCCAAGATCTATCTGACATCTCCACCGGGGAGCTGTTTTTT. Encoded protein: CASSQDLSDISTGELFF.

The chain combines TRBV7-2 with TRBJ1-5, with D possibly TRBD1 on 6 matching bases. The V end was cut by 5 bases, the J end by 0 bases, with 17 bases between. Looked up from germline, CDR1 is SGHTA and CDR2 is FQGNSA. The CDR3 is made up of 17 amino acids. The CDR3: CASSQDDRTLSNQPQHF. The CDR3 coding sequence is TGTGCCAGCAGCCAGGACGACAGGACTCTTAGCAATCAGCCCCAGCATTTT.

This chain links TRBV2 with TRBJ1-2, with D possibly being TRBD1 (5 bases). The ends were cut back, 8 bases at V and 13 bases at J, with 11 bases in the middle. The CDR3 runs 9 residues. Germline V CDR1 and CDR2: SNHLY, FYNNEI. The CDR3 region is CASGRRGTF. The CDR3 DNA follows: TGTGCCAGCGGCCGGAGGGGCACCTTC.

The J gene is TRBJ2-1, the V gene TRBV5-1, with a possible D match to TRBD1 (5 bases). Between the trimmed V and J ends, which lost 2 bases and 1 base, there was a span of 13 bases. CDR3 length: 16 residues. Germline V CDR1 and CDR2: SGHRS, YFSETQ. The CDR3 loop is CASSFAFRDSYNEQFF. The CDR3 coding sequence is TGCGCCAGCAGCTTTGCGTTCAGGGATTCCTACAATGAGCAGTTCTTC.

V gene TRBV4-3 combines with J gene TRBJ2-5; the D gene is possibly TRBD1 (6 bases). The CDR3 is 15 amino acids. V was clipped by 2 bases and J by 4 bases, with 14 bases between them. The germline V gene has CDR1 LGHNA and CDR2 YSLEER. The CDR3 protein is CASSQNPTGRETQYF. The DNA of the CDR3 is TGCGCCAGCAGCCAAAACCCCACAGGGAGAGAGACCCAGTACTTC.

The chain links TRBV5-5 to TRBJ2-5, with TRBD2 identical over 8 bases. The CDR3 sequence is 14 residues long. The junction had 9 bases not matched to a gene; V was cut back by 4 bases and J by 7 bases. The germline V gene has CDR1 SGHKS and CDR2 YYEKEE (reference sequence). The CDR3 loop reads CASSPSGTSLTQYF. CDR3 DNA sequence: TGTGCCAGCAGCCCCTCCGGGACTAGTTTGACCCAGTACTTC.

This clone showed up just once. The gene calls are TRBV5-1 and TRBJ1-2; TRBD1 agrees at 7 bases. The trim removed 5 bases at V and 8 bases at J, leaving 6 bases unmatched. The germline V gene has CDR1 SGHRS and CDR2 YFSETQ. The CDR3 loop spans 12 amino acids. The CDR3 is CASRGGAGGYTF. The CDR3, as DNA: TGCGCCAGCAGAGGGGGCGCGGGGGGCTACACCTTC.

Only a few counts were recorded for this clone. This sequence joins TRBV18 and TRBJ2-1; TRBD1 aligns across 10 bases. CDR1 is KGHSH, CDR2 LQKENI, per germline. Germline trimming cut 5 bases from V and 6 bases from J; bases unmatched to any gene: 10. CDR3 length: 16 amino acids. The CDR3 here is CASSGDRGSFGNEQFF. DNA for the CDR3: TGTGCCAGCTCAGGGGACAGGGGTAGTTTTGGCAATGAGCAGTTCTTC.

V usage is TRBV7-2 and J usage is TRBJ2-7; no reliable D call. Trimming pared 1 base from V and 9 bases from J, leaving 10 bases between. This CDR3 is built from 12 residues. Germline lookup yields CDR1 SGHTA and CDR2 FQGNSA. The CDR3 loop reads CASSLVVAVQYF. CDR3 bases: TGTGCCAGCAGCTTAGTAGTTGCGGTGCAGTACTTC.

In regard to this clone: The sample contains more than one DNA sequence encoding this CDR3. The chain uses TRBV7-2 and TRBJ1-1, with 7 bases matching TRBD1. The CDR3 totals 14 residues. The trim removed 5 bases at V and 5 bases at J, leaving 8 bases unmatched. Looked up from germline, CDR1 is SGHTA and CDR2 is FQGNSA. CDR3 coding DNA: TGTGCCAGCAGCCCACAGGGGAGGAGAACTGAAGCTTTCTTT. It specifies CASSPQGRRTEAFF.

This chain uses TRBV21-1 with TRBJ1-1; the listed D gene, TRBD1, was not tested against the DNA. TRBV21-1 is classified as a pseudogene. This CDR3 is built from 13 residues. The CDR3 region has the DNA TGTGCCAGCAGTTCACAGGGGGTTACTGAAGCTTTCTTT. Residues: CASSSQGVTEAFF.

The chain carries TRBV3-1 (or the pseudogene TRBV3-2) and TRBJ1-3; possible D gene TRBD1, 6 bases. V shed 1 base and J shed 4 bases, with 20 bases lying between them. CDR3 length: 18 amino acids. Germline assignment: CDR1 LGHDT and CDR2 YNNKEL (reference sequence). CDR3 DNA: TGTGCCAGCAGCCAAGTTGGCCGCGACAGGTCGGCGGGAAACACCATATATTTT. Residues: CASSQVGRDRSAGNTIYF.